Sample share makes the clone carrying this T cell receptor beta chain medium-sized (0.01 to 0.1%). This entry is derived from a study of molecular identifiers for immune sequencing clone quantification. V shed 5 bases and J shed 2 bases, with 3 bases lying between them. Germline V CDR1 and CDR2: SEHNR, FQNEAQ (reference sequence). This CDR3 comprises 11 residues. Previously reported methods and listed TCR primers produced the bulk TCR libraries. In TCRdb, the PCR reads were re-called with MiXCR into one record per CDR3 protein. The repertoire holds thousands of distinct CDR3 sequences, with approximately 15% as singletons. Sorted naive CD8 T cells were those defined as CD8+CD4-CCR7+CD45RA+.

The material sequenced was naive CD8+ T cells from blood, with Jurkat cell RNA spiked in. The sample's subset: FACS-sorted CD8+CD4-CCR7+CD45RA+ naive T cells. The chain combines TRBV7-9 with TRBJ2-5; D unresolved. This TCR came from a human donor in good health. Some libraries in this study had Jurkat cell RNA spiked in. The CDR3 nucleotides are TGTGCCAGCAGCCGTCAAGAGACCCAGTACTTC. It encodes CASSRQETQYF.